These T cell receptor beta chains were read from a single sample in a study of cytomegalovirus exposure and HLA in healthy donors. Clones were sequenced by immunoSEQ multiplex PCR, and TCRdb holds only the in-frame ones, with some missing. The profile shows some 190,000 clones, 60% to 85% of them singletons. The specimen was PBMCs. All receptors derive from a young man in good health and CMV-seronegative. The CDR3 runs from the conserved cysteine through the conserved F or W. Each record gives: V gene, D gene, clone size, J gene, CDR3 protein, CDR3 DNA. A D gene is named only where the DNA matches it firmly. Not every row has a clone size; where given, it reads once, few, many or a size class.

TRBV6-1	TRBD1	NA	TRBJ2-7	CASSAGQGEQYF	TGTGCCAGCAGCGCAGGACAGGGAGAGCAGTACTTC
TRBV5-1	TRBD1	NA	TRBJ1-2	CASSRDRGEIYGYTF	TGCGCCAGCAGTCGGGACAGGGGGGAAATCTATGGCTACACCTTC
TRBV27	TRBD1	few	TRBJ1-1	CASKDRFEAFF	TGTGCCAGCAAGGACAGGTTTGAAGCTTTCTTT
TRBV19	NA	NA	TRBJ2-3	CASSIVGGLRDTQYF	TGTGCCAGTAGTATCGTAGGAGGGTTAAGAGATACGCAGTATTTT
TRBV7-6	NA	NA	TRBJ2-5	CASSLSEGSWEQYF	TGTGCCAGCAGCTTATCCGAGGGCTCGTGGGAGCAGTACTTC
TRBV28	TRBD1	NA	TRBJ1-1	CAGSDRENTEAFF	TGTGCCGGCTCGGACAGGGAGAACACTGAAGCTTTCTTT
TRBV7-2	NA	NA	TRBJ2-3	CASSQGSLSTQYF	TGTGCCAGCAGCCAGGGTTCCCTGAGTACGCAGTATTTT
TRBV9	TRBD1	NA	TRBJ2-7	CASNSGTGINEQYF	TGTGCCAGTAACTCCGGGACAGGGATCAACGAGCAGTACTTC
TRBV5-4	TRBD2	NA	TRBJ2-3	CASSLAGGADTQYF	TGTGCCAGCAGCCTAGCGGGGGGCGCAGATACGCAGTATTTT
TRBV28	NA	NA	TRBJ1-2	CASSFPGTLDGYTF	TGTGCCAGCAGTTTCCCTGGCACCCTTGATGGCTACACCTTC
TRBV5-1	TRBD1	NA	TRBJ1-4	CASSSGQQNEKLFF	TGCGCCAGCAGCTCGGGACAGCAGAATGAAAAACTGTTTTTT
TRBV5-1	TRBD1	NA	TRBJ1-1	CASSPGQGRVNTEAFF	TGCGCCAGCAGCCCAGGACAGGGGAGGGTGAACACTGAAGCTTTCTTT
TRBV28	NA	NA	TRBJ2-1	CASSPPGSGVNEQFF	TGTGCCAGCAGTCCGCCTGGTAGCGGAGTCAATGAGCAGTTCTTC
TRBV2	TRBD1	few	TRBJ1-1	CASSEEGAGGGTEAFF	TGTGCCAGCAGTGAGGAAGGGGCAGGGGGAGGCACTGAAGCTTTCTTT
TRBV6-1	TRBD1	NA	TRBJ1-5	CASSENRGREPQHF	TGTGCCAGCAGTGAAAACAGGGGGCGTGAGCCCCAGCATTTT
TRBV18	NA	NA	TRBJ1-1	CASSPQPLTSSPAEAFF	TGTGCCAGCTCACCACAACCACTCACCTCTTCCCCCGCCGAAGCTTTCTTT
TRBV6-6	TRBD2	NA	TRBJ2-7	CASSFGLAGDQYF	TGTGCCAGCAGTTTCGGACTAGCGGGAGATCAGTACTTC
TRBV5-1	TRBD1	few	TRBJ1-1	CASSLGDRDAFF	TGCGCCAGCAGCTTAGGAGACAGGGATGCTTTCTTT
TRBV4-2	NA	once	TRBJ1-5	CASSQDGADRGNQPQHF	TGTGCCAGCAGCCAAGATGGGGCAGATAGGGGCAATCAGCCCCAGCATTTT
TRBV5-1	TRBD1	NA	TRBJ1-2	CASSLGQGGGYTF	TGCGCCAGCAGCTTGGGCCAGGGGGGAGGCTACACCTTC
TRBV28	NA	few	TRBJ1-4	CASSLGTLYEKLFF	TGTGCCAGCAGCCTCGGGACTCTCTATGAAAAACTGTTTTTT
TRBV7-8	NA	NA	TRBJ2-5	CASSSKRWGLPQETQYF	TGTGCCAGCAGCTCCAAGAGGTGGGGACTGCCCCAAGAGACCCAGTACTTC
TRBV5-1	NA	NA	TRBJ2-7	CASSLVLSRYHYEQYF	TGCGCCAGCAGCTTGGTCTTGTCCAGGTATCACTACGAGCAGTACTTC
TRBV19	NA	NA	TRBJ1-1	CASMRNEAFF	TGTGCCAGTATGAGGAATGAAGCTTTCTTT
TRBV30	NA	few	TRBJ1-2	CAWSVQWVGQRDYGYTF	TGTGCCTGGAGTGTACAATGGGTGGGGCAGCGGGACTATGGCTACACCTTC
TRBV13	TRBD2	NA	TRBJ2-7	CASSLGLAGGRYF	TGTGCCAGCAGCTTAGGACTAGCGGGGGGGCGGTACTTC
TRBV28	NA	NA	TRBJ1-2	CASTQGSRDGYTF	TGTGCCAGCACCCAAGGGAGTCGGGATGGCTACACCTTC
TRBV10-3	NA	NA	TRBJ2-6	CAISEGDIGSGANVLTF	TGTGCCATCAGTGAAGGGGACATAGGCTCTGGGGCCAACGTCCTGACTTTC
TRBV11-3	TRBD2	few	TRBJ2-3	CASSLEATSGSTDTQYF	TGTGCCAGCAGCTTAGAGGCGACTAGCGGAAGCACAGATACGCAGTATTTT
TRBV13	TRBD1	NA	TRBJ1-1	CASSPDRLRTEAFF	TGTGCCAGCAGCCCGGACAGGCTCCGGACTGAAGCTTTCTTT
TRBV5-5	TRBD1	NA	TRBJ1-6	CASSPQGWPPLHF	TGTGCCAGCAGCCCACAGGGGTGGCCACCCCTCCACTTT
TRBV9	NA	NA	TRBJ2-1	CASSVGGGDNEQFF	TGTGCCAGCAGCGTAGGTGGCGGAGACAATGAGCAGTTCTTC
TRBV29-1	TRBD2	NA	TRBJ2-7	CSVGTSGNSYEQYF	TGCAGCGTAGGGACTAGCGGAAACTCCTACGAGCAGTACTTC
TRBV12-5	NA	NA	TRBJ1-1	CASALTGSTEAFF	TGTGCTAGTGCTCTGACGGGGTCCACTGAAGCTTTCTTT
TRBV28	TRBD1	NA	TRBJ1-2	CASSSTGGTGDGYTF	TGTGCCAGCAGTTCCACAGGGGGGACAGGGGATGGCTACACCTTC
TRBV10-3	NA	NA	TRBJ2-7	CAISPYIPTGAGHSYEQYF	TGTGCCATCAGCCCTTATATCCCGACAGGAGCTGGACACTCCTACGAGCAGTACTTC
TRBV19	NA	NA	TRBJ1-1	CASSIGGTSNTEAFF	TGTGCCAGTAGTATCGGGGGGACCTCGAACACTGAAGCTTTCTTT
TRBV2	TRBD1	NA	TRBJ1-3	CASSETQGPSGNTIYF	TGTGCCAGCAGTGAGACACAGGGGCCCTCTGGAAACACCATATATTTT
TRBV6-6	NA	once	TRBJ1-1	CASSYSPGRGNTEAFF	TGTGCCAGCAGTTATAGCCCCGGCCGGGGGAACACTGAAGCTTTCTTT
TRBV7-9	NA	once	TRBJ2-5	CASSHTGEKETQYF	TGTGCCAGCAGCCACACGGGGGAGAAAGAGACCCAGTACTTC
TRBV4-1	NA	few	TRBJ1-1	CASSLPQGRNTEAFF	TGCGCCAGCAGCCTCCCCCAGGGGCGGAACACTGAAGCTTTCTTT
TRBV18	TRBD1	NA	TRBJ2-7	CASSPRTGTYEQYF	TGTGCCAGCTCACCTCGGACAGGAACCTACGAGCAGTACTTC